This TCR beta chain is from a study of blood T cell repertoires in COVID-19. J was trimmed by 6 bases and V by 2 bases; bases with no gene match: 6. The CDR3 contains 14 residues. From germline, CDR1 is SGHNT and CDR2 YYREEE (reference sequence). Profiled with immunoSEQ multiplex PCR; TCRdb holds only in-frame clones, not every one. The sample records 200,000 to 300,000 clones, around 87% being singletons. The chain employs TRBV5-4 and TRBJ2-3, with 7 bases that match TRBD2. The TCR originated in a woman in her fifties or sixties with acute or convalescent COVID-19. Sequences were obtained from peripheral blood. Here the CDR3 reads CASSFPGGGDTQYF. The CDR3 DNA reads TGTGCCAGCAGCTTTCCGGGAGGAGGGGATACGCAGTATTTT.